Below, 8 T cell receptor beta chains from the same sample are listed, as sequenced in a study of response to subunit inactivated influenza vaccine. MiXCR, applied by TCRdb to the RT-PCR reads, yields one record per CDR3 protein. The repertoire consists of hundreds of thousands of distinct CDR3 sequences, with less than 20% occurring once and the leading ten covering under 14%. The sample in question was PBMCs from blood, obtained 11 to 12 days after vaccination. The origin of the receptors is a man in his forties or fifties who received an inactivated influenza vaccine.

Only a few counts were recorded for this clonotype. The chain uses TRBV7-9 and TRBJ1-2; no reliable D call. Germline V gene lookup returns CDR1 SEHNR and CDR2 FQNEAQ (reference sequence). The CDR3 length is 12 residues. Deletions cut 5 bases from V and 8 bases from J, with 12 bases between. CDR3 loop: CASSRADEGYTF. For the CDR3, the DNA is TGTGCCAGCAGCAGAGCCGACGAGGGCTACACCTTC. Full variable domain (missing parts from reference TRBV7-9 and TRBJ1-2): DTGVSQNPRHKITKRGQNVTFRCDPISEHNRLYWYRQTLGQGPEFLTYFQNEAQLEKSRLLSDRFSAERPKGSFSTLEIQRTEQGDSAMYLCASSRADEGYTFGSGTRLTVV.

CDR3 sequence: CASSLNSQSFVYGYTF. CDR3 in DNA: TGTGCCAGCAGTTTGAACAGCCAGTCATTCGTCTATGGCTACACCTTC. The V and J genes are TRBV12-3 or TRBV12-4 and TRBJ1-2; D remains unclear. Between the trimmed V and J ends, which lost 3 bases and 4 bases, there was a span of 18 bases. The CDR3 length is 16 residues.

The chain couples TRBV5-1 to TRBJ2-2; no clear D gene. The CDR3 totals 15 residues. The germline CDR1 and CDR2 sequences are SGHRS and YFSETQ. V lost 2 bases, J lost 5 bases, and 13 bases lay in between. The CDR3 protein is CASSLATTGTGELFF. The DNA for the CDR3 is TGCGCCAGCAGCTTAGCAACCACGGGTACCGGGGAGCTGTTTTTT.

The chain carries TRBV6-2 or TRBV6-3 and TRBJ2-7; 10 bases are shared with TRBD1. The V gene's germline CDR1 is MNHEY and CDR2 SVGEGT. V gave up 7 bases and J gave up 5 bases; unmatched junction bases: 11. This CDR3 region has 15 residues. This CDR3 is CASTFSGTGVNEQYF. CDR3 DNA: TGTGCCAGCACGTTTTCCGGGACAGGGGTAAACGAGCAGTACTTC.

This clonotype was counted between two and nine times. The V call is TRBV29-1, the J call TRBJ2-1; TRBD2 matches at 14 bases. With 6 bases clipped from V and 9 bases from J, the junction kept 10 bases outside the gene matches. The germline V gene has CDR1 SQVTM and CDR2 ANQGSEA. The CDR3 has 15 amino acids. The CDR3 DNA follows: TGCAGCGTAGTTTCGACTAGCGGGGGGGCCGGTGAGCAGTTCTTC. It yields the protein CSVVSTSGGAGEQFF.

This chain connects TRBV10-3 to TRBJ1-2; possible D gene TRBD1, 6 bases. With 0 bases removed from V and 6 bases from J, the gap between germline ends came to 14 bases. This CDR3 has 15 amino acids. Germline values: CDR1 ENHRY, CDR2 SYGVKD. The CDR3 DNA reads as TGTGCCATCAGTGAGTCGACTCGGGGGGCGCATGGCTACACCTTC. Its translation: CAISESTRGAHGYTF.

This clonotype showed up just a few times. V and J are TRBV29-1 and TRBJ2-1; either TRBD1 or TRBD2 may supply D (5 bases each). CDR3 length equals 14 residues. Germline CDR1 is SQVTM and CDR2 is ANQGSEA. V was shortened by 4 bases and J by 3 bases, with 13 bases between the two germline ends. CDR3 protein: CSVGGNRLYNEQFF. The CDR3 region has the DNA TGCAGCGTTGGGGGGAACCGACTCTACAATGAGCAGTTCTTC.

This clonotype turned up a few times. The chain employs TRBV10-3 and TRBJ2-7; D is perhaps TRBD1 (7 bases). Trimming took 6 bases from V and 0 from J, leaving 18 bases between them. The V gene's germline CDR1 is ENHRY and CDR2 SYGVKD. The CDR3 loop spans 16 amino acids. CDR3 residues: CAIRASGGLNSYEQYF. CDR3 coding DNA: TGTGCCATCAGAGCTTCAGGGGGGTTGAACTCCTACGAGCAGTACTTC.